This T cell receptor beta chain came from a study of blood T cell repertoires in COVID-19. About the research overall: There were acute and convalescent COVID-19 samples, and they came from the United States, Italy and Spain. T cells, B-cell-depleted T cells, or PBMCs supplied cDNA or gDNA.

How the authors handled the data: Estimation of nucleated cell counts relied on the amplification of reference gene primers. Assay used: immunoSEQ multiplex PCR; TCRdb lists only in-frame clones, some missing. V and J calls and clone size are given by that table; D and trimming were obtained from the DNA. The table includes under 200,000 clones, roughly 70% detected once. The CDR3 has 15 residues. The germline gives CDR1 SGDLS, CDR2 YYNGEE. The V gene lost 0 bases and the J gene lost 5 bases, with 9 bases spanning the gap. The origin of this receptor is a woman aged 80 or over with acute or convalescent COVID-19. Sequencing was carried out using peripheral blood. V usage is TRBV9 and J usage is TRBJ1-6, with a weak D call TRBD1 (5 bases). In DNA, the CDR3 is TGTGCCAGCAGCGTAGTTGGGGGGGATAATTCACCCCTCCACTTT. This translates into CASSVVGGDNSPLHF. The whole variable domain, filled in from reference TRBV9 and TRBJ1-6, reads DSGVTQTPKHLITATGQRVTLRCSPRSGDLSVYWYQQSLDQGLQFLIQYYNGEERAKGNILERFSAQQFPDLHSELNLSSLELGDSALYFCASSVVGGDNSPLHFGNGTRLTVT.